This entry lists 26 T cell receptor beta chains sequenced from one sample in a study of T cell responses to AZD1222 COVID-19 vaccine. Sequencing used immunoSEQ multiplex PCR; TCRdb keeps in-frame clones, though not all of them. The sample shows 190,000 or so clones, approximately 94% of them seen only once. The input for sequencing was peripheral blood, taken 28 days after the second AZD1222 dose. Receptor source: an adult who received the AZD1222 COVID-19 vaccine.

This clone occurred once. The chain recombines TRBV27 with TRBJ2-4; D call uncertain. The V end was cut by 9 bases, the J end by 2 bases, with 23 bases between. This CDR3 comprises 17 residues. Germline assignment: CDR1 MNHEY and CDR2 SMNVEV (reference sequence). The CDR3 region has the DNA TGTGCCAGTCAAAATTCAGGTGTTTCGCAAACCAAAAACATTCAGTACTTC. Residues: CASQNSGVSQTKNIQYF.

V gene TRBV7-2 combines with J gene TRBJ1-5, with 10 positions matching TRBD1. V was pared by 5 bases and J by 1 base, with 2 bases of the junction left unmatched. The germline CDR1 and CDR2 sequences are SGHTA and FQGNSA. The CDR3 consists of 15 residues. CDR3 sequence (DNA): TGTGCCAGCAGCCGGACAGGGGGGAGCAATCAGCCCCAGCATTTT. This codes for CASSRTGGSNQPQHF.

V gene TRBV10-3 combines with J gene TRBJ2-7; 7 nucleotides agree with TRBD2. The V gene end was trimmed by 4 bases and the J gene end by 2 bases; junction bases not matched to a gene: 8. The germline CDR1 and CDR2 sequences are ENHRY and SYGVKD. The CDR3 is made up of 15 amino acids. The CDR3 DNA sequence: TGTGCCATCAGTGCCGGGGAGGGTAGTACCTACGAGCAGTACTTC. It encodes CAISAGEGSTYEQYF.

The V call is TRBV27, the J call TRBJ1-5; 7 nucleotides align to TRBD1. Germline V gene data show CDR1 as MNHEY and CDR2 as SMNVEV (reference sequence). The V gene end was trimmed by 10 bases and the J gene end by 2 bases; junction bases not matched to a gene: 5. This CDR3 region has 13 residues. The CDR3 DNA is TGTGCCACCAGACAGGGAGGCAATCAGCCCCAGCATTTT. Translated: CATRQGGNQPQHF.

The chain combines TRBV5-1 with TRBJ1-1; D uncertain. CDR3 size: 16 residues. V was cut by 0 bases and J by 0 bases, with 12 bases left in between. Looked up from germline, CDR1 is SGHRS and CDR2 is YFSETQ. The CDR3 DNA is TGCGCCAGCAGCTTGGGAGGGTGGGATTTGAACACTGAAGCTTTCTTT. Protein product: CASSLGGWDLNTEAFF.

The V and J genes are TRBV3-1 (or the pseudogene TRBV3-2) and TRBJ2-7; the match to TRBD1 covers 11 bases. With 8 bases clipped from V and 5 bases from J, the junction kept 11 bases outside the gene matches. The germline V gene encodes CDR1 LGHDT and CDR2 YNNKEL (reference sequence). The CDR3 is 15 amino acids. The CDR3 protein is CASSGLDRGLHEQYF. The CDR3 bases are TGTGCCAGCTCTGGACTGGACAGGGGGCTTCACGAGCAGTACTTC.

V is TRBV2 and J is TRBJ1-5; no reliable D call. Trimming shortened V by 2 bases and J by 0 bases, and 11 bases separated the two germline ends. CDR1 is SNHLY and CDR2 is FYNNEI in the germline V gene. The CDR3 has 16 amino acids. This CDR3 is CASSERAAYSNQPQHF. The CDR3 DNA sequence: TGTGCCAGCAGTGAAAGGGCAGCGTATAGCAATCAGCCCCAGCATTTT.

The CDR3 nucleotides are TGCGCCAGCAGCGAGGAGGGGTGGACAGGTCTTGCAACTAATGAAAAACTGTTTTTT. The encoded protein is CASSEEGWTGLATNEKLFF. This chain uses TRBV5-1 with TRBJ1-4; 7 bases match TRBD1. Trimming took 4 bases from V and 0 from J; bases not matched to a gene: 15. This CDR3 has 19 residues. Germline CDR1 reads SGHRS; CDR2 reads YFSETQ. Full variable domain (outside the CDR3, taken from reference TRBV5-1 and TRBJ1-4): KAGVTQTPRYLIKTRGQQVTLSCSPISGHRSVSWYQQTPGQGLQFLFEYFSETQRNKGNFPGRFSGRQFSNSRSEMNVSTLELGDSALYLCASSEEGWTGLATNEKLFFGSGTQLSVL.

This sequence joins TRBV18 and TRBJ2-5, with D hard to call. The CDR3 consists of 12 residues. The germline V and J ends were trimmed by 0 bases and 4 bases, with 3 bases remaining between them. Germline loops: CDR1 KGHSH, CDR2 LQKENI. Written as DNA, the CDR3 is TGTGCCAGCTCACCACCCATAGAGACCCAGTACTTC. It translates to CASSPPIETQYF.

This chain links TRBV18 with TRBJ1-1, with D tentatively TRBD1 (6 bases). V lost 5 bases, J lost 3 bases, and 13 bases lay in between. Germline V CDR1 and CDR2: KGHSH, LQKENI. The CDR3 loop spans 14 amino acids. CDR3 nucleotide sequence: TGTGCCAGCTCATCGCAGGGGAGTGACACTGAAGCTTTCTTT. Amino acids: CASSSQGSDTEAFF. The full variable domain, in which reference TRBV18 and TRBJ1-1 provide the parts outside the CDR3, is NAGVMQNPRHLVRRRGQEARLRCSPMKGHSHVYWYRQLPEEGLKFMVYLQKENIIDESGMPKERFSAEFPKEGPSILRIQQVVRGDSAAYFCASSSQGSDTEAFFGQGTRLTVV.

The count of this clone is one. The chain combines TRBV3-1 (or the pseudogene TRBV3-2) with TRBJ1-6; D is unclear. The length of the CDR3 is 15 residues. Germline V gene data show CDR1 as LGHDT and CDR2 as YNNKEL (reference sequence). Trimming removed 5 bases at V and 9 bases at J, with 17 bases between. The CDR3 nucleotides are TGTGCCAGCAGCGACCCGGGAACAGTGCGTTCACCCCTCCACTTT. This encodes CASSDPGTVRSPLHF.

V and J are TRBV6-5 and TRBJ1-1, with D maybe TRBD1 (5 bases). V shed 2 bases and J shed 10 bases, with 14 bases lying between them. Germline CDR1 MNHEY, CDR2 SVGAGI. CDR3 length equals 13 residues. The CDR3 DNA is TGTGCCAGCAGTTACGCCGGGACTGAGGGAGCTTTCTTT. Its translation is CASSYAGTEGAFF.

J is TRBJ2-1 and V is TRBV6-2 or TRBV6-3; tentatively, D is TRBD1 (5 bases). The germline gives CDR1 MNHEY, CDR2 SVGEGT. The V end lost 2 bases, the J end lost 8 bases, and 16 bases lay between the germline ends. CDR3 length: 15 amino acids. This CDR3 reads CASSYRRLGLDEQFF. In DNA form, the CDR3 reads TGTGCCAGCAGTTACAGACGCTTGGGGCTTGATGAGCAGTTCTTC.

The CDR3 region is CASSVEGSQINEQFF. Here the CDR3 DNA reads TGTGCCAGCAGCGTAGAAGGCAGCCAAATTAATGAGCAGTTCTTC. The chain carries TRBV9 and TRBJ2-1; D ambiguous. V was shortened by 0 bases and J by 7 bases, with 14 bases between the two germline ends. This CDR3 is built from 15 residues. Germline-derived CDR1 and CDR2 are SGDLS and YYNGEE.

The chain links TRBV28 to TRBJ1-2; TRBD1 might be the D (5 bases). Trimming pared 5 bases from V and 8 bases from J, leaving 18 bases between. This CDR3 spans 14 amino acids. CDR1 is MDHEN and CDR2 is SYDVKM in the germline V gene. The CDR3 region is CASSLPLDSRGYTF. Here the CDR3 DNA reads TGTGCCAGCAGTCTACCTCTTGACAGTAGAGGCTACACCTTC.

The V and J genes are TRBV12-3 or TRBV12-4 and TRBJ1-6, with D uncertain. V shed 8 bases and J shed 6 bases, with 11 bases lying between them. The CDR3 loop spans 13 amino acids. CDR3 loop: CASGVYVNSPLHF. As DNA, the CDR3 is TGTGCCAGCGGGGTATATGTTAATTCACCCCTCCACTTT.

This chain joins TRBV9 and TRBJ1-2; D gene uncertain. CDR3 length: 15 residues. V lost 0 bases, J lost 2 bases, and 11 bases lay in between. Germline V gene lookup returns CDR1 SGDLS and CDR2 YYNGEE. In nucleotides, the CDR3 is TGTGCCAGCAGCGTAGGTCACAGAGGAAACTATGGCTACACCTTC. It codes for CASSVGHRGNYGYTF.

The chain joins TRBV28 to TRBJ2-3, with 11 bases that match TRBD2. The CDR3 contains 12 residues. Germline assignment: CDR1 MDHEN and CDR2 SYDVKM. V lost 3 bases, J lost 11 bases, and 1 base stayed unmatched. The CDR3 DNA follows: TGTGCCAGCAGTTTCGGACTAGCGGGGCAGTATTTT. Amino acid sequence: CASSFGLAGQYF.

This chain connects TRBV27 to TRBJ1-1; D perhaps matches TRBD1 (6 bases). This CDR3 is built from 12 residues. Between the trimmed V and J ends, which lost 5 bases and 5 bases, there was a span of 9 bases. Looked up from germline, CDR1 is MNHEY and CDR2 is SMNVEV (reference sequence). The CDR3 region has the DNA TGTGCCAGCAGTCGAGGGGGAACTGAAGCTTTCTTT. It translates to CASSRGGTEAFF.

The chain carries TRBV7-6 and TRBJ2-5; a possible D gene is TRBD2 (7 bases). The CDR3 is made up of 15 amino acids. Germline assignment: CDR1 SGHVS and CDR2 FNYEAQ. Trimming left V 1 base short and J 3 bases short, with 12 bases between. The CDR3 loop reads CASSLGGGLEETQYF. CDR3 in DNA: TGTGCCAGCAGCTTAGGGGGGGGGCTTGAAGAGACCCAGTACTTC.

The chain links TRBV10-3 to TRBJ1-1, with 7 positions matching TRBD1. Per the germline V gene, CDR1 is ENHRY and CDR2 is SYGVKD. This CDR3 has 13 amino acids. V lost 4 bases and J lost 6; bases outside the gene matches: 5. This chain's CDR3 is CAISAPGQPEAFF. The CDR3 DNA sequence: TGTGCCATCAGTGCCCCGGGACAGCCTGAAGCTTTCTTT.

V gene TRBV3-1 (or the pseudogene TRBV3-2) combines with J gene TRBJ2-3; the D is unclear. The ends were cut back, 0 bases at V and 5 bases at J, with 9 bases in the middle. The CDR3 length is 14 residues. Germline assignment: CDR1 LGHDT and CDR2 YNNKEL (reference sequence). The CDR3 region is CASSQDIEVDTQYF. The CDR3 region has the DNA TGTGCCAGCAGCCAAGACATCGAGGTAGATACGCAGTATTTT.

CDR3 region: CASSFDRPSSGNTIYF. CDR3 sequence (DNA): TGTGCCAGCAGCTTTGACAGGCCTAGCTCTGGAAACACCATATATTTT. The V and J genes are TRBV7-9 and TRBJ1-3, with TRBD1 as a possible D gene (6 bases). From germline, CDR1 is SEHNR and CDR2 FQNEAQ (reference sequence). The V and J ends lost 3 bases and 0 bases respectively, with 12 bases between them. The length of the CDR3 is 16 residues.

The chain combines TRBV9 with TRBJ1-6, with D possibly being TRBD1 (5 bases). Trimming took off 3 bases at V and 5 bases at J, with 12 bases between the two ends. Germline V gene lookup returns CDR1 SGDLS and CDR2 YYNGEE. The CDR3 runs 15 residues. CDR3 bases: TGTGCCAGCAGCGGCACGGGACGGAATAATTCACCCCTCCACTTT. Its translation: CASSGTGRNNSPLHF.

The chain is built from TRBV5-8 and TRBJ1-5; D may be TRBD1 (6 bases). Germline CDR1 and CDR2: SGHTS and YDEGEE. V shed 2 bases and J shed 9 bases, with 15 bases lying between them. This CDR3 contains 14 residues. CDR3 protein: CASSFDTKGGPQHF. The CDR3 region has the DNA TGTGCCAGCAGCTTTGACACTAAGGGGGGGCCCCAGCATTTT.

V gene TRBV2 combines with J gene TRBJ1-5; 11 bases match TRBD1. V lost 5 bases to trimming and J lost 4 bases; unmatched junction nucleotides: 4. The CDR3 extends over 15 amino acids. CDR1 is SNHLY and CDR2 is FYNNEI in the germline V gene. CDR3 bases: TGTGCCAGCAGTTTAGGGACAGGGGGAAATCAGCCCCAGCATTTT. As protein: CASSLGTGGNQPQHF. Complete variable domain (other parts from reference TRBV2 and TRBJ1-5): EPEVTQTPSHQVTQMGQEVILRCVPISNHLYFYWYRQILGQKVEFLVSFYNNEISEKSEIFDDQFSVERPDGSNFTLKIRSTKLEDSAMYFCASSLGTGGNQPQHFGDGTRLSIL.